These 15 T cell receptor beta chains share one sample of origin, sequenced in a study of cytomegalovirus exposure and HLA in healthy donors. Clones were read by immunoSEQ multiplex PCR, and TCRdb kept only the in-frame ones, dropping some. This table holds some 110,000 clones, approximately 90% found once. The sequencing sample was made of PBMCs. The source of these receptors is a man younger than 35 in good health and CMV-seropositive.

The V gene is TRBV6-5, the J gene TRBJ2-2; maybe TRBD2 (6 bases). The CDR3 runs 16 residues. Trimming took 4 bases from V and 5 from J, leaving 17 bases between them. Germline lookup yields CDR1 MNHEY and CDR2 SVGAGI. Here the CDR3 DNA reads TGTGCCAGCAGTTTCCTTCACGGGAGAAAGACCGGGGAGCTGTTTTTT. Its protein product is CASSFLHGRKTGELFF.

The V call is TRBV29-1, the J call TRBJ1-2, with D possibly being TRBD1 (5 bases). CDR3 length: 12 residues. CDR1 and CDR2 (germline): SQVTM, ANQGSEA. Trimming pared 6 bases from V and 4 bases from J, leaving 12 bases between. The CDR3 spells CSVEDGGYGYTF. The CDR3 DNA reads as TGCAGCGTCGAGGACGGGGGCTATGGCTACACCTTC.

The table lists this clone with a count of one. The chain is built from TRBV18 and TRBJ2-5, with 9 positions matching TRBD2. CDR1 and CDR2 from the germline V gene are KGHSH and LQKENI. The CDR3 contains 16 residues. The junction had 9 bases not matched to a gene; V was cut back by 2 bases and J by 5 bases. DNA for the CDR3: TGTGCCAGCTCACCAGACAATAGCGGGAGAGGGGAGACCCAGTACTTC. Residues: CASSPDNSGRGETQYF.

This clone was seen once. This CDR3 is CASSLEGGGNSPLHF. CDR3 nucleotides: TGTGCCAGCAGCTTAGAAGGGGGGGGGAATTCACCCCTCCACTTT. This chain uses TRBV7-2 with TRBJ1-6, with TRBD1 as a possible D gene (6 bases). V lost 1 base to trimming and J lost 7 bases, with 11 bases between them. The CDR3 extends over 15 amino acids. The germline CDR1 and CDR2 sequences are SGHTA and FQGNSA.

The chain couples TRBV10-1 to TRBJ2-5; D may be TRBD1 (6 bases). The germline CDR1 and CDR2 sequences are WNHNN and SYGVQD (reference sequence). The length of the CDR3 is 13 residues. Trimming took off 1 base at V and 5 bases at J, with 8 bases between the two ends. The CDR3 DNA sequence: TGCGCCAGCAGTGAGTTTCAGGGGGAGACCCAGTACTTC. Residues: CASSEFQGETQYF.

The chain recombines TRBV5-4 with TRBJ2-7, with D perhaps matching TRBD2 (6 bases). This CDR3 region has 12 residues. The ends were cut back, 3 bases at V and 6 bases at J, with 10 bases in the middle. Germline assignment: CDR1 SGHNT and CDR2 YYREEE (reference sequence). In DNA form, the CDR3 reads TGTGCCAGCAGCTCGGGGACTTCCGAGCAGTACTTC. Its translation: CASSSGTSEQYF.

V is TRBV10-2 and J is TRBJ2-7; D is perhaps TRBD1 (6 bases). There are 14 residues in the CDR3. Trimming shortened V by 2 bases and J by 2 bases, and 10 bases separated the two germline ends. The germline gives CDR1 WSHSY, CDR2 SAAADI. The CDR3 protein is CASSETGRPYEQYF. Here the CDR3 DNA reads TGCGCCAGCAGTGAGACAGGGCGGCCCTACGAGCAGTACTTC.

This clone was seen a handful of times. This sequence joins TRBV2 and TRBJ1-5; TRBD1 is a possible D gene (6 bases). Germline V CDR1 and CDR2: SNHLY, FYNNEI. The CDR3 has 14 amino acids. V was trimmed by 6 bases and J by 3 bases, leaving 12 bases between them. As DNA, the CDR3 is TGTGCCAGCAGCCCGGGACAAGACAATCAGCCCCAGCATTTT. It is translated as CASSPGQDNQPQHF.

The chain links TRBV28 to TRBJ2-7, with a possible D match to TRBD1 (6 bases). CDR1 is MDHEN and CDR2 is SYDVKM in the germline V gene. The CDR3 is 16 residues long. Trimming shortened V by 2 bases and J by 4 bases, and 18 bases separated the two germline ends. CDR3 coding DNA: TGTGCCAGCAGTTTAGCTCCTGGGGGCCTCGGATACGAGCAGTACTTC. Amino acid sequence: CASSLAPGGLGYEQYF.

The CDR3 here is CASSQGQGSYNEQFF. In DNA, the CDR3 is TGCGCCAGCAGCCAGGGGCAGGGTTCCTACAATGAGCAGTTCTTC. The chain uses TRBV4-1 and TRBJ2-1; weak D call: TRBD1 (5 bases). This CDR3 contains 15 residues. The V gene's germline CDR1 is MGHRA and CDR2 YSYEKL. Trimming took off 3 bases at V and 1 base at J, with 10 bases between the two ends.

The chain has TRBV7-8 and TRBJ2-5; 12 nucleotides align to TRBD2. Germline CDR1 and CDR2: SGHVS and FQNEAQ. The CDR3 is 15 amino acids. The J segment lost 4 bases and the V segment lost 4 bases, leaving 4 bases of the junction unmatched. This CDR3 is CASSSSTSGGETQYF. The CDR3 region has the DNA TGTGCCAGCAGCTCTTCGACTAGCGGGGGAGAGACCCAGTACTTC. Looking up the rest from reference TRBV7-8 and TRBJ2-5 gives the full variable domain: GAGVSQSPRYKVAKRGQDVALRCDPISGHVSLFWYQQALGQGPEFLTYFQNEAQLDKSGLPSDRFFAERPEGSVSTLKIQRTQQEDSAVYLCASSSSTSGGETQYFGPGTRLLVL.

The V and J genes are TRBV7-2 and TRBJ1-2, with 11 bases aligning to TRBD1. J was trimmed by 4 bases and V by 4 bases; bases with no gene match: 11. This CDR3 contains 17 residues. Germline CDR1 is SGHTA and CDR2 is FQGNSA. This CDR3 reads CASSSGQGASASYGYTF. The CDR3 nucleotides read TGTGCCAGCAGCTCAGGACAGGGGGCGAGTGCGAGCTATGGCTACACCTTC.

This clone is a singleton in its sample. This chain links TRBV5-1 with TRBJ2-1; 11 bases agree with TRBD2. The CDR3 is 16 residues long. Trimming removed 3 bases from V and 4 bases from J; junction bases left unmatched: 6. Looked up from germline, CDR1 is SGHRS and CDR2 is YFSETQ. CDR3 coding DNA: TGCGCCAGCAGCTATTCTAGCGGGGGGAATTACAATGAGCAGTTCTTC. It translates to CASSYSSGGNYNEQFF.

This chain joins TRBV19 and TRBJ1-4; possible D gene TRBD1, 5 bases. The germline CDR1 and CDR2 sequences are LNHDA and SQIVND (reference sequence). The CDR3 length is 14 residues. Trimming shortened V by 3 bases and J by 8 bases, and 13 bases separated the two germline ends. The CDR3, as DNA: TGTGCCAGTAGTATTCAGGGAGGTGGCGAAAAACTGTTTTTT. Its translation: CASSIQGGGEKLFF.

This clone appeared once. This chain links TRBV7-9 with TRBJ2-7; TRBD1 might be the D (6 bases). This CDR3 has 14 amino acids. Germline V lookup: CDR1 SEHNR, CDR2 FQNEAQ (reference sequence). V was cut by 5 bases and J by 2 bases, with 13 bases left in between. CDR3 nucleotides: TGTGCCAGCAGCCCGACAGGATATACCTACGAGCAGTACTTC. Translating gives CASSPTGYTYEQYF.